The rows below give T cell receptor beta chains drawn from one sample of a study of shared clonotypes between healthy human individuals. Some clones are missing from TCRdb's copy, which holds only in-frame ones; the method was immunoSEQ multiplex PCR. Seen here are about 2.1 million clones, 80% to 95% observed once, and the top ten hold about 1.7%. Sequencing was carried out using naive CD8+ T cells from PBMCs. The source of these receptors is a man aged 18 to 30 in good health. Some clones in this sample may be carry-over from other donors' samples. The CDR3 runs from the conserved cysteine through the conserved F or W. The order of the fields is J gene, clone size, V gene, CDR3 length, D gene, CDR3 protein, CDR3 DNA. A D gene is named only where the DNA matches it firmly. Clone size is stated in some rows and not others, as once, few, many or a class when expanded.

>TRBJ1-5|NA|TRBV19|15|TRBD1
CANRDRGRFNQPQHF
TGTGCCAACCGGGACAGGGGCCGATTCAATCAGCCCCAGCATTTT
>TRBJ2-7|NA|TRBV4-3|14|NA
CASSQDRRGYEQYF
TGCGCCAGCAGCCAAGACAGGCGGGGCTACGAGCAGTACTTC
>TRBJ2-7|NA|TRBV10-3|16|TRBD2
CAISGPLAGGPYEQYF
TGTGCCATCAGTGGCCCCTTGGCGGGAGGGCCTTACGAGCAGTACTTC
>TRBJ2-1|NA|TRBV9|15|NA
CASTPGGADYNEQFF
TGTGCCAGCACTCCAGGCGGGGCGGACTACAATGAGCAGTTCTTC
>TRBJ1-1|NA|TRBV7-9|11|NA
CASSLSGEAFF
TGTGCCAGCAGCTTAAGCGGTGAAGCTTTCTTT
>TRBJ2-5|NA|TRBV7-9|13|NA
CASSYSYQETQYF
TGTGCCAGCAGCTATTCGTACCAAGAGACCCAGTACTTC
>TRBJ2-1|NA|TRBV7-3|13|NA
CASSLENYNEQFF
TGTGCCAGCAGCTTAGAGAACTACAATGAGCAGTTCTTC
>TRBJ2-7|NA|TRBV4-1|14|NA
CASSQVGPGYEQYF
TGCGCCAGCAGCCAAGTAGGCCCAGGGTACGAGCAGTACTTC
>TRBJ1-1|few|TRBV29-1|11|NA
CSVTADAEAFF
TGCAGCGTTACAGCTGACGCTGAAGCTTTCTTT
>TRBJ2-1|once|TRBV2|14|TRBD2
CASKGGSSYNEQFF
TGTGCCAGCAAGGGCGGGAGCTCCTACAATGAGCAGTTCTTC
>TRBJ1-1|once|TRBV7-9|12|NA
CASSLGRSEAFF
TGTGCCAGCAGCTTGGGACGGAGTGAAGCTTTCTTT
>TRBJ1-3|NA|TRBV4-1|19|TRBD1
CASSPKGITGAAIQNTIYF
TGCGCCAGCAGCCCAAAGGGCATCACAGGGGCCGCTATCCAGAACACCATATATTTT
>TRBJ2-3|NA|TRBV4-1|15|NA
CASSQDRTGTDTQYF
TGCGCCAGCAGCCAAGATAGAACGGGCACAGATACGCAGTATTTT
>TRBJ1-2|NA|TRBV27|16|NA
CASSPSGGNRPYGYTF
TGTGCCAGCAGTCCCTCGGGGGGGAATAGGCCCTATGGCTACACCTTC
>TRBJ1-1|NA|TRBV19|16|TRBD1
CASSIIPGGEGTEAFF
TGTGCCAGTAGTATAATCCCAGGGGGCGAGGGCACTGAAGCTTTCTTT
>TRBJ1-1|NA|TRBV19|15|TRBD1
CASSIRAGGETEAFF
TGTGCCAGTAGTATACGGGCAGGGGGCGAGACTGAAGCTTTCTTT
>TRBJ1-1|few|TRBV29-1|12|NA
CSVVTQNTEAFF
TGCAGCGTGGTTACACAGAACACTGAAGCTTTCTTT
>TRBJ2-1|NA|TRBV27|17|TRBD2
CASSLYLADPSYNEQFF
TGTGCCAGCAGTTTATATCTAGCGGACCCCTCCTACAATGAGCAGTTCTTC
>TRBJ2-6|NA|TRBV27|17|NA
CASSLKSYRSGANVLTF
TGTGCCAGCAGTTTAAAGAGTTACCGCTCTGGGGCCAACGTCCTGACTTTC
>TRBJ2-7|NA|TRBV11-2|19|TRBD2
CASSLDSRMGGLGAYEQYF
TGTGCCAGCAGCTTAGATAGCCGAATGGGGGGACTAGGAGCCTACGAGCAGTACTTC
>TRBJ2-1|NA|TRBV27|16|TRBD2
CASRELSGRSGNEQFF
TGTGCCAGCAGGGAACTAAGCGGGAGAAGCGGCAATGAGCAGTTCTTC
>TRBJ2-7|NA|TRBV6-5|15|NA
CASSYSSADYYEQYF
TGTGCCAGCAGTTACTCGTCGGCGGATTACTACGAGCAGTACTTC
>TRBJ2-5|NA|TRBV4-3|16|TRBD2
CASSRISGGTRETQYF
TGCGCCAGCAGCCGTATTTCGGGAGGAACTCGGGAGACCCAGTACTTC
>TRBJ1-1|NA|TRBV15|15|NA
CATSRDRIIPSEAFF
TGTGCCACCAGCAGAGATCGTATAATTCCATCTGAAGCTTTCTTT
>TRBJ2-1|NA|TRBV4-2|18|NA
CASSQAYPGTGSYNEQFF
TGTGCCAGCAGCCAAGCCTACCCGGGGACTGGATCCTACAATGAGCAGTTCTTC
>TRBJ2-1|NA|TRBV2|16|NA
CASWKVYSSSYNEQFF
TGTGCCAGCTGGAAAGTATACTCGAGCTCCTACAATGAGCAGTTCTTC
>TRBJ1-5|few|TRBV19|14|NA
CASGTLDWHQPQHF
TGTGCCAGCGGGACCTTGGATTGGCATCAGCCCCAGCATTTT
>TRBJ2-7|NA|TRBV5-6|13|NA
CASSLGGAGEQYF
TGTGCCAGCAGCTTGGGGGGGGCTGGCGAGCAGTACTTC
>TRBJ1-1|NA|TRBV19|13|TRBD1
CASSAGGNTEAFF
TGTGCCAGTAGCGCAGGGGGGAACACTGAAGCTTTCTTT